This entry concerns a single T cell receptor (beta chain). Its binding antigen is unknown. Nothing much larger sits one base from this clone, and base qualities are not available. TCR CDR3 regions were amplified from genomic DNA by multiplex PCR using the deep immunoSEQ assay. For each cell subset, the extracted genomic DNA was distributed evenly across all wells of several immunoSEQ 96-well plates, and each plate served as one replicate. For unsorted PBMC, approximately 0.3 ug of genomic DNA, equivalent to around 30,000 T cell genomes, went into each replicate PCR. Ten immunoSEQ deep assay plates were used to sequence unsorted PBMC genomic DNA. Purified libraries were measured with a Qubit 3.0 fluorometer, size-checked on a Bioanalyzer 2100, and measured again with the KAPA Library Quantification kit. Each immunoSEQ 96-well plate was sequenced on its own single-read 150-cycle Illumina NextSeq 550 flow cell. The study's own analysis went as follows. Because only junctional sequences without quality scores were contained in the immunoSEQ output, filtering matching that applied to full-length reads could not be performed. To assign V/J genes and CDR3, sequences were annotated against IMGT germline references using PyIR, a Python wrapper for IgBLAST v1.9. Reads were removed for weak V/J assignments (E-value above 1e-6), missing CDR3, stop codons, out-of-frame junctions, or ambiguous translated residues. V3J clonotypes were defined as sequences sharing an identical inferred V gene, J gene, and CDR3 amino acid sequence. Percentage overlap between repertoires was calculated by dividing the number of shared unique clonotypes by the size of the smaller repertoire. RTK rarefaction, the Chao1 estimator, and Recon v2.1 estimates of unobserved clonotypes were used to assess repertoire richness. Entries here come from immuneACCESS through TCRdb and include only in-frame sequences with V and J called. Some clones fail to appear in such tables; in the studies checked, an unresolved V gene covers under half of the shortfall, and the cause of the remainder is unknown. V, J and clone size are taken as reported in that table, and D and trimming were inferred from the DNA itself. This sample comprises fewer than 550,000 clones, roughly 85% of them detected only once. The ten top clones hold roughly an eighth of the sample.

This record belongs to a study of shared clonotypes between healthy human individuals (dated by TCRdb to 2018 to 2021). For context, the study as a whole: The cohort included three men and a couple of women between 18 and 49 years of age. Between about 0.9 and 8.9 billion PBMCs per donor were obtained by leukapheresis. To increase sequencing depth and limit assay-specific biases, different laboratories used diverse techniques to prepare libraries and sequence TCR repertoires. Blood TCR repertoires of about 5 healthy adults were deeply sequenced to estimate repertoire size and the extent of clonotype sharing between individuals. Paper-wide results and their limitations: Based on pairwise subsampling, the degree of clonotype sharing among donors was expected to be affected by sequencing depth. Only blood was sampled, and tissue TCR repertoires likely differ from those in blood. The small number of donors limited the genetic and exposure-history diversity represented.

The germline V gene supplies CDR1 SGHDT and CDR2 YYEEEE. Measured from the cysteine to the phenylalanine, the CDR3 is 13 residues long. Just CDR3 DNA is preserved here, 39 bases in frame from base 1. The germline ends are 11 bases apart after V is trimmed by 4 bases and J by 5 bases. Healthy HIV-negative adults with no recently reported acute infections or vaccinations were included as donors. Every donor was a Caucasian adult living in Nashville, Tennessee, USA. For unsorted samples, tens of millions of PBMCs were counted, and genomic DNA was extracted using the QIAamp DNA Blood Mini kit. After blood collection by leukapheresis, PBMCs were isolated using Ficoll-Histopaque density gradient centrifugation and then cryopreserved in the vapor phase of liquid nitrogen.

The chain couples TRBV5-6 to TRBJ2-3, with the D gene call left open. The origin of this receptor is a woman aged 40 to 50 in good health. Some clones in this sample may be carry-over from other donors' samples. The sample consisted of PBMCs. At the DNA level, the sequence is TGTGCCAGCAGCGACGGCTGGGGAGATACGCAGTATTTT. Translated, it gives CASSDGWGDTQYF.